This T cell receptor beta chain was recovered during a study of T cells expressing NK-cell markers. Study-level background: Cells sorted as CD3+CD56+NKG2C+, CD3+CD56+NKG2C- and CD3+CD56-NKG2C+ T cells supplied the TCR beta repertoires.

Germline CDR1 is SEHNR and CDR2 is FQNEAQ (reference sequence). CDR3 length equals 13 residues. TCRdb derives one entry per CDR3 protein from the 5' RACE reads, leaving out DNA. With about 540,000 distinct CDR3 sequences in the sample, the ten largest clones hold 3% to 4.5%. The source is a man aged 18 to 30 in good health. The rearrangement links TRBV7-9 to TRBJ2-1. Sequenced sample: blood T cells: a sorted CD56 or NKG2C T cell subset, CD4+ or CD8+ T cells, or bulk PBMC T cells (not recorded which). CDR3 sequence reads: CASSPRSPFEQFF.